The clone carrying this TCR beta chain was counted many times. Its target is not known. This entry belongs to a study of T-cell reconstitution after alpha-beta-depleted transplantation in children. Unique molecular identifiers featured in how the TCRbeta library was prepared. Each CDR3 protein gets one entry after TCRdb re-called the PCR reads with MiXCR. The sample holds some 600,000 distinct CDR3 sequences, 10% to 15% seen once. Notes on the study in general: After one year, T-cell counts and TCRbeta diversity mostly came from new T cells. Several hundred graft clones that had expanded were reportedly the source of alpha-beta T cells about two months after transplant.

The source is a male patient younger than 18 who had a stem cell transplant for acute myeloid leukemia, so the T cells may come from the graft donor. This sample comprised PBMCs, mostly from graft donor cells, obtained 360 days after TCRalphabeta/CD19-depleted stem cell transplant.

The DNA of the CDR3 is TGTGCCACCGACCGAACTCCAGGGGCCTTCCAAGAGACCCAGTACTTC. Translated: CATDRTPGAFQETQYF. This chain links TRBV28 with TRBJ2-5; D is possibly TRBD1 (6 bases). Germline CDR1 MDHEN, CDR2 SYDVKM. The V end was cut by 10 bases, the J end by 1 base, with 22 bases between. The CDR3 covers 16 residues.